These 30 T cell receptor beta chains share one sample of origin, sequenced in a study of T cell changes during pregnancy in multiple sclerosis. This table comes from immunoSEQ multiplex PCR, and its TCRdb copy is limited to in-frame clones, with some not included. This sample has 93,000 or so clones; roughly 93% occur once, and the top ten carry about 0.89%. The material was peripheral blood, obtained after pregnancy. These TCRs come from a female donor with multiple sclerosis, enrolled in a pregnancy study.

The CDR3 spells CASSPQRFTSNNEQFF. The DNA for the CDR3 is TGTGCCAGCAGCCCACAGCGGTTTACCTCGAACAATGAGCAGTTCTTC. The chain couples TRBV7-2 to TRBJ2-1; D possibly corresponds to TRBD2 (5 bases). Germline V gene lookup returns CDR1 SGHTA and CDR2 FQGNSA. V was cut by 5 bases and J by 5 bases, with 19 bases left in between. The CDR3 length is 16 residues.

The rearrangement links TRBV5-4 to TRBJ2-5; possible D gene TRBD2, 6 bases. The CDR3 runs to 12 residues. V lost 4 bases, J lost 6 bases, and 10 bases lay in between. The germline V gene encodes CDR1 SGHNT and CDR2 YYREEE (reference sequence). The CDR3 bases are TGTGCCAGCAGCCCCGGGGGAAAGACCCAGTACTTC. This sequence encodes CASSPGGKTQYF.

The sample holds one count of this clone. The chain joins TRBV18 to TRBJ1-5; possible D gene TRBD1, 5 bases. This CDR3 is built from 13 residues. V lost 4 bases and J 3 bases, leaving 7 bases between the germline ends. Per germline, CDR1 KGHSH and CDR2 LQKENI. This CDR3 is CASSQDINQPQHF. The CDR3 bases are TGTGCCAGCTCACAGGACATCAATCAGCCCCAGCATTTT.

The genes are TRBV5-4 and TRBJ2-7, with D possibly TRBD1 on 6 matching bases. The CDR3 totals 16 residues. V was pared by 2 bases and J by 1 base, with 16 bases between. CDR1 and CDR2 (germline): SGHNT, YYREEE (reference sequence). The chain's CDR3 is CASSLGPDRRSYEQYF. For the CDR3, the DNA is TGTGCCAGCAGCTTAGGGCCCGACAGGAGGTCCTACGAGCAGTACTTC.

J is TRBJ2-7 and V is TRBV5-1; D is perhaps TRBD2 (5 bases). This CDR3 has 12 amino acids. CDR1 SGHRS and CDR2 YFSETQ come from the germline V gene. Deletions cut 0 bases from V and 7 bases from J, with 8 bases between. The CDR3 sequence is CASSLGADEQYF. CDR3 DNA sequence: TGCGCCAGCAGCTTGGGAGCGGATGAGCAGTACTTC.

V and J are TRBV2 and TRBJ1-5; D gene unclear. This CDR3 is 13 amino acids long. V gave up 3 bases and J gave up 7 bases, with 10 bases separating them. Germline CDR1 is SNHLY and CDR2 is FYNNEI. The CDR3 region has the DNA TGTGCCAGCAGTGACGGTTCGCCGCAGCCCCAGCATTTT. Translating gives CASSDGSPQPQHF.

This clone occurred once. V and J are TRBV2 and TRBJ1-5, with D perhaps TRBD1 (5 bases). Germline V gene data show CDR1 as SNHLY and CDR2 as FYNNEI. The CDR3 runs 13 residues. Trimming stripped 8 bases from V and 4 bases from J, with 12 bases between. Here the CDR3 DNA reads TGTGCCAGCTTAAGGGAGGGGAATCAGCCCCAGCATTTT. As protein: CASLREGNQPQHF. Variable domain in full (rest from reference TRBV2 and TRBJ1-5): EPEVTQTPSHQVTQMGQEVILRCVPISNHLYFYWYRQILGQKVEFLVSFYNNEISEKSEIFDDQFSVERPDGSNFTLKIRSTKLEDSAMYFCASLREGNQPQHFGDGTRLSIL.

The gene calls are TRBV4-1 and TRBJ2-2; 7 nucleotides align to TRBD1. The CDR3 has 16 residues. J was trimmed by 2 bases and V by 4 bases; bases with no gene match: 7. Looked up from germline, CDR1 is MGHRA and CDR2 is YSYEKL. The CDR3 nucleotides read TGCGCCAGCAGCCGAGACAGGGAATCTAACACCGGGGAGCTGTTTTTT. It encodes CASSRDRESNTGELFF.

This chain uses TRBV11-2 with TRBJ2-2, with D maybe TRBD1 (6 bases). With 0 bases removed from V and 5 bases from J, the gap between germline ends came to 16 bases. The CDR3 is made up of 17 amino acids. CDR1 is SGHAT, CDR2 FQNNGV, per germline. CDR3 in DNA: TGTGCCAGCAGCTTAGAGATGCGGACAGAGGGAACCGGGGAGCTGTTTTTT. Its protein product is CASSLEMRTEGTGELFF.

The genes are TRBV9 and TRBJ1-2; D perhaps matches TRBD1 (5 bases). Germline V CDR1 and CDR2: SGDLS, YYNGEE. CDR3 length: 12 amino acids. V gave up 7 bases and J gave up 4 bases, with 11 bases separating them. CDR3 bases: TGTGCCAGCGGGGCCGATGTCTATGGCTACACCTTC. This translates into CASGADVYGYTF.

V gene TRBV7-3 combines with J gene TRBJ1-3; 7 nucleotides match TRBD1. V lost 5 bases, J lost 7 bases, and 5 bases stayed unmatched. Germline V gene sequence: CDR1 SGHTA, CDR2 FQGTGA. This CDR3 contains 13 residues. The DNA of the CDR3 is TGTGCCAGCAGCCCAAACAGGGGTAACACCATATATTTT. Translating it yields CASSPNRGNTIYF.

The chain joins TRBV27 to TRBJ2-7; 9 bases fit TRBD1. The CDR3 consists of 15 residues. Germline assignment: CDR1 MNHEY and CDR2 SMNVEV (reference sequence). The V segment lost 2 bases and the J segment 5 bases; nucleotides outside the gene matches: 7. The CDR3 sequence: CASSLLWTGADEQYF. The CDR3 nucleotides are TGTGCCAGCAGTTTACTGTGGACAGGGGCGGACGAGCAGTACTTC.

This chain links TRBV5-4 with TRBJ2-5; TRBD2 agrees at 7 bases. CDR1 SGHNT and CDR2 YYREEE come from the germline V gene (reference sequence). This CDR3 is 15 amino acids long. V shed 4 bases, J shed 5 bases, and the junction held 11 bases outside the gene matches. The CDR3 DNA sequence: TGTGCCAGCAGCCCAAGGGGCAGGGAGGGGGAGACCCAGTACTTC. Its translation is CASSPRGREGETQYF. The whole variable domain, remainder taken from reference TRBV5-4 and TRBJ2-5, is ETGVTQSPTHLIKTRGQQVTLRCSSQSGHNTVSWYQQALGQGPQFIFQYYREEENGRGNFPPRFSGLQFPNYSSELNVNALELDDSALYLCASSPRGREGETQYFGPGTRLLVL.

A single count supports this clone. The rearrangement links TRBV10-3 to TRBJ2-7; 8 bases match TRBD1. Germline V CDR1 and CDR2: ENHRY, SYGVKD. V lost 6 bases, J lost 5 bases, and 12 bases stayed unmatched. This CDR3 has 15 residues. CDR3 sequence (DNA): TGTGCCATCAGGAGTGGAGCAGGGGGCTTCGACGAGCAGTACTTC. The encoded protein is CAIRSGAGGFDEQYF.

The chain uses TRBV7-3 and TRBJ2-1; TRBD2 agrees at 7 bases. The CDR3 is 13 residues long. The V gene's germline CDR1 is SGHTA and CDR2 FQGTGA. J was trimmed by 9 bases and V by 3 bases; bases with no gene match: 5. The CDR3 here is CASSFGLGLEQFF. CDR3 DNA: TGTGCCAGCAGCTTCGGACTAGGACTTGAGCAGTTCTTC.

This chain connects TRBV30 to TRBJ2-4, with unresolved D. Germline-derived CDR1 and CDR2 are GTSNPN and SVGIG (reference sequence). V was pared by 4 bases and J by 5 bases, with 6 bases between. The CDR3 runs 11 residues. The CDR3 loop reads CAWKRENIQYF. CDR3 DNA: TGTGCCTGGAAACGCGAAAACATTCAGTACTTC.

The table lists this clone with a count of one. The chain uses TRBV28 and TRBJ2-1; 9 bases match TRBD2. Germline V gene lookup returns CDR1 MDHEN and CDR2 SYDVKM. V was clipped by 2 bases and J by 6 bases; unmatched bases: 5. The CDR3 is 15 residues long. CDR3 region: CASSLIAGASNEQFF. The CDR3 bases are TGTGCCAGCAGTTTAATAGCGGGAGCCTCCAATGAGCAGTTCTTC.

The chain combines TRBV19 with TRBJ2-7; maybe TRBD1 (5 bases). With 6 bases removed from V and 0 bases from J, the gap between germline ends came to 15 bases. CDR3 size: 15 residues. Germline values: CDR1 LNHDA, CDR2 SQIVND (reference sequence). CDR3 residues: CASRIGHSSSYEQYF. The CDR3 region has the DNA TGTGCCAGTAGGATCGGACACTCCAGCTCCTACGAGCAGTACTTC.

The V and J genes are TRBV6-6 and TRBJ1-2; a weak D match, TRBD1 (5 bases). Germline lookup yields CDR1 MNHNY and CDR2 SVGAGI (reference sequence). The CDR3 extends over 14 amino acids. V was pared by 7 bases and J by 4 bases, with 16 bases between. CDR3 sequence (DNA): TGTGCCAGCACCCTAGGAGGGGCGGTCTATGGCTACACCTTC. Residues: CASTLGGAVYGYTF.

J is TRBJ2-5 and V is TRBV4-3; the match to TRBD2 covers 14 bases. Germline assignment: CDR1 LGHNA and CDR2 YSLEER. J gave up 5 bases and V 1 base, and 9 bases lay outside the gene matches. This CDR3 spans 18 amino acids. Here the CDR3 DNA reads TGCGCCAGCAGCCAAGGACTAGCGGGGGGGCAAGTATTCGAGACCCAGTACTTC. Its translation is CASSQGLAGGQVFETQYF.

This clone has a single count. The chain carries TRBV11-1 and TRBJ2-5, with D perhaps matching TRBD1 (5 bases). CDR3 length equals 13 residues. V lost 10 bases, J lost 5 bases, and 17 bases lay in between. Germline CDR1 SGHAT, CDR2 FQDESV (reference sequence). CDR3 sequence: CATRSLPGETQYF. In nucleotides, the CDR3 is TGTGCCACCCGATCACTTCCAGGGGAGACCCAGTACTTC.

V usage is TRBV11-2 and J usage is TRBJ2-5; D may be TRBD1 (6 bases). Trimming stripped 0 bases from V and 4 bases from J, with 6 bases between. The CDR3 is 13 amino acids. Per germline, CDR1 SGHAT and CDR2 FQNNGV. CDR3 in amino acids: CASSLDRGETQYF. The DNA for the CDR3 is TGTGCCAGCAGCTTAGACAGGGGAGAGACCCAGTACTTC.

J is TRBJ2-4 and V is TRBV6-5; tentatively, D is TRBD2 (5 bases). The CDR3 has 14 residues. Germline loops: CDR1 MNHEY, CDR2 SVGAGI. V lost 2 bases to trimming and J lost 0 bases, with 5 bases between them. DNA for the CDR3: TGTGCCAGCAGTTACGGGAGAGCCAAAAACATTCAGTACTTC. It encodes CASSYGRAKNIQYF.

The chain links TRBV6-4 to TRBJ2-1, with 11 bases lining up with TRBD1. Germline CDR1 is MRHNA and CDR2 is SNTAGT. Germline trimming cut 5 bases from V and 6 bases from J; bases unmatched to any gene: 3. The CDR3 has 14 amino acids. The CDR3 here is CASSSGTGGNEQFF. The CDR3 coding sequence is TGTGCCAGCAGTTCCGGGACAGGGGGCAATGAGCAGTTCTTC.

The chain couples TRBV25-1 to TRBJ2-1, with 9 bases matching TRBD1. The CDR3 loop spans 16 amino acids. V was pared by 5 bases and J by 6 bases, with 11 bases of the junction left unmatched. Germline values: CDR1 MGHDK, CDR2 SYGVNS. The CDR3 reads CASSRGSGTGFNEQFF. CDR3 nucleotide sequence: TGTGCCAGCAGTAGAGGATCCGGGACAGGGTTCAATGAGCAGTTCTTC.

V and J are TRBV27 and TRBJ1-5, with 8 bases fitting TRBD1. Per the germline V gene, CDR1 is MNHEY and CDR2 is SMNVEV (reference sequence). The junction had 2 bases not matched to a gene; V was cut back by 5 bases and J by 2 bases. CDR3 length: 14 amino acids. The CDR3 DNA reads TGTGCCAGCAGTCCGGACAGGGGCAATCAGCCCCAGCATTTT. This sequence encodes CASSPDRGNQPQHF.

J is TRBJ1-5 and V is TRBV7-6; D unclear. Germline V gene data show CDR1 as SGHVS and CDR2 as FNYEAQ. CDR3 size: 13 residues. The V gene lost 3 bases and the J gene lost 3 bases, with 6 bases spanning the gap. CDR3 coding DNA: TGTGCCAGCAGCTTGGGCCTCAATCAGCCCCAGCATTTT. As protein: CASSLGLNQPQHF.

This chain connects TRBV19 to TRBJ2-1, with 12 bases lining up with TRBD1. Germline V gene lookup returns CDR1 LNHDA and CDR2 SQIVND (reference sequence). The V and J ends lost 1 base and 7 bases, in that order; junction bases with no gene match: 11. There are 18 residues in the CDR3. The chain's CDR3 is CASSIAPPGTGGRNEQFF. Here the CDR3 DNA reads TGTGCCAGTAGTATAGCTCCCCCCGGGACAGGGGGCCGAAATGAGCAGTTCTTC.

The chain carries TRBV2 and TRBJ2-7, with a possible D match to TRBD1 (6 bases). The CDR3 sequence is 14 residues long. Trimming took 6 bases from V and 2 from J, leaving 14 bases between them. The germline V gene has CDR1 SNHLY and CDR2 FYNNEI. CDR3: CASSKQGVTYEQYF. CDR3 DNA: TGTGCCAGCAGCAAACAGGGAGTTACCTACGAGCAGTACTTC.

This clone occurred once. The chain couples TRBV6-1 to TRBJ2-1; D perhaps matches TRBD2 (5 bases). CDR1 and CDR2 from the germline V gene are MNHNS and SASEGT. With 0 bases removed from V and 15 bases from J, the gap between germline ends came to 9 bases. This CDR3 spans 11 amino acids. CDR3 in amino acids: CASSEAWELFF. The CDR3 nucleotides read TGTGCCAGCAGTGAAGCGTGGGAGTTGTTCTTC.